One sample yielded the 9 T cell receptor beta chains listed below, sequenced in a study of CD8 T cells in ankylosing spondylitis. Via MiXCR, TCRdb re-called the 5' RACE reads, giving one row per CDR3 protein. Seen here are around 150,000 distinct CDR3 sequences, under 45% observed once, and the top ten hold nearly 15%. The source material was synovial fluid, either unsorted or a sorted T cell fraction (not recorded which). Every receptor here comes from a male donor with ankylosing spondylitis.

CDR3 in DNA: TGTGCCAGCAGCGTAACCCCCAAGCGACGGAAGGCCACTGAAGCTTTCTTT. It specifies CASSVTPKRRKATEAFF. The rearrangement joins TRBV9 to TRBJ1-1, with unresolved D. CDR1 SGDLS and CDR2 YYNGEE come from the germline V gene. The CDR3 loop spans 17 amino acids. Trimming pared 1 base from V and 4 bases from J, leaving 20 bases between.

The V and J genes are TRBV11-2 and TRBJ2-3; 11 bases agree with TRBD2. The trim removed 0 bases at V and 5 bases at J, leaving 7 bases unmatched. The CDR3 is 17 amino acids. Germline-derived CDR1 and CDR2 are SGHAT and FQNNGV. The chain's CDR3 is CASSLENLAGGIDTQYF. As DNA, the CDR3 is TGTGCCAGCAGCTTAGAAAACCTAGCGGGGGGTATAGATACGCAGTATTTT. Filled out from reference TRBV11-2 and TRBJ2-3, the complete variable domain reads EAGVAQSPRYKIIEKRQSVAFWCNPISGHATLYWYQQILGQGPKLLIQFQNNGVVDDSQLPKDRFSAERLKGVDSTLKIQPAKLEDSAVYLCASSLENLAGGIDTQYFGPGTRLTVL.

The chain employs TRBV9 and TRBJ2-5; 8 bases line up with TRBD2. V was clipped by 0 bases and J by 5 bases; unmatched bases: 9. The CDR3 totals 16 residues. Germline lookup yields CDR1 SGDLS and CDR2 YYNGEE. In DNA, the CDR3 is TGTGCCAGCAGCGTAGCGGGAGCGGGGGACCTGGAGACCCAGTACTTC. Translation gives CASSVAGAGDLETQYF.

This rearrangement joins TRBV6-2 or TRBV6-3 to TRBJ1-2; TRBD1 might be the D (6 bases). The V gene's germline CDR1 is MNHEY and CDR2 SVGEGT. Between the trimmed V and J ends, which lost 6 bases and 3 bases, there was a span of 17 bases. CDR3 size: 15 residues. The CDR3 loop is CASRRFQGLDYGYTF. CDR3 nucleotide sequence: TGTGCCAGCAGACGATTTCAGGGGTTGGACTATGGCTACACCTTC.

In this sample, this clonotype turned up a few times. The chain uses TRBV21-1 and TRBJ2-1; the table gives TRBD1 as D, unverified against the DNA. TRBV21-1 is labeled a pseudogene. The length of the CDR3 is 14 residues. CDR3 nucleotides: TGTGCCAGCACTCGGCCGGGATGCCACAATGAGCAGTTCTTC. Amino acids: CASTRPGCHNEQFF.

V gene TRBV20-1 combines with J gene TRBJ1-4, with D tentatively TRBD1 (5 bases). Germline CDR1 and CDR2: DFQATT and SNEGSKA (reference sequence). Trimming stripped 0 bases from V and 8 bases from J, with 19 bases between. CDR3 length equals 16 residues. CDR3: CSARDYLLRGEEKLFF. The CDR3, as DNA: TGCAGTGCTAGAGATTACCTCTTAAGGGGAGAAGAAAAACTGTTTTTT.

This clonotype was counted only a few times. The chain employs TRBV6-1 and TRBJ1-5; weak D call: TRBD1 (6 bases). The CDR3 sequence is 16 residues long. Germline V CDR1 and CDR2: MNHNS, SASEGT. V lost 6 bases and J 0 bases, leaving 15 bases between the germline ends. The DNA of the CDR3 is TGTGCCAGCAGCACAAACAGGGACTATAGCAATCAGCCCCAGCATTTT. Its protein product is CASSTNRDYSNQPQHF.

This chain uses TRBV30 with TRBJ1-1; D is perhaps TRBD1 (5 bases). The CDR3 sequence is 13 residues long. V shed 2 bases and J shed 6 bases, with 13 bases lying between them. CDR1 GTSNPN and CDR2 SVGIG come from the germline V gene (reference sequence). The CDR3: CAWSRGAGPEAFF. The DNA of the CDR3 is TGTGCCTGGAGTCGGGGAGCGGGGCCTGAAGCTTTCTTT.

This chain connects TRBV6-1 to TRBJ2-5, with D perhaps matching TRBD2 (5 bases). Germline CDR1 and CDR2: MNHNS and SASEGT. Deletions cut 0 bases from V and 4 bases from J, with 12 bases between. The CDR3 loop spans 15 amino acids. The CDR3 sequence is CASSEAQWRVETQYF. For the CDR3, the DNA is TGTGCCAGCAGTGAAGCGCAGTGGCGGGTAGAGACCCAGTACTTC.